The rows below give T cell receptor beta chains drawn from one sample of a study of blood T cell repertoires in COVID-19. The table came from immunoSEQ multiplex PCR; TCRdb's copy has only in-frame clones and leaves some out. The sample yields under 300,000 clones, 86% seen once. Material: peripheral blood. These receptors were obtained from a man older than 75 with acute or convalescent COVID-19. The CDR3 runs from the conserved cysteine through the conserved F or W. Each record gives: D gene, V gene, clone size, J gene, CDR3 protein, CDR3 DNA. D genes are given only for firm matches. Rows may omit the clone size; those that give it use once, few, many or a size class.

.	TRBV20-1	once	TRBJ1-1	CSAREVKAFF	TGCAGTGCTAGGGAGGTAAAAGCTTTCTTT
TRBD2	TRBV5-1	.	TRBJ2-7	CASRPLAGSSYEQYF	TGCGCCAGCAGGCCCCTAGCGGGTAGCTCCTACGAGCAGTACTTC
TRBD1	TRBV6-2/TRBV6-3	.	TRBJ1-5	CASSRDRGGQPQHF	TGTGCCAGCAGTAGGGACAGGGGGGGACAGCCCCAGCATTTT
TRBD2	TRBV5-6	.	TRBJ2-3	CASSLTSGTSDTQYF	TGTGCCAGCAGCTTGACTAGCGGGACGTCGGATACGCAGTATTTT
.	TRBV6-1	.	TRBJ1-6	CASSEVPDSAYSPLHF	TGTGCCAGCAGTGAAGTTCCGGACAGTGCGTATTCACCCCTCCACTTT
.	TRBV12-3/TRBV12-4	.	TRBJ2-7	CASSLGGKYEQYF	TGTGCCAGCAGTTTAGGGGGCAAGTACGAGCAGTACTTC
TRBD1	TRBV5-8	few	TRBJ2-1	CASSLLSGGGQGYNEQFF	TGTGCCAGCAGCTTGTTGTCAGGCGGCGGACAGGGCTACAATGAGCAGTTCTTC
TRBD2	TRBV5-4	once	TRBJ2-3	CASSLEPGGTDTQYF	TGTGCCAGCAGCTTGGAACCGGGAGGGACAGATACGCAGTATTTT
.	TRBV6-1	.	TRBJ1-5	CASSDKHYSNQPQHF	TGTGCCAGCAGTGATAAACATTATAGCAATCAGCCCCAGCATTTT
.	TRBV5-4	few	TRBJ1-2	CASSLSGGWSGYTF	TGTGCCAGCAGCTTGTCTGGGGGCTGGAGTGGCTACACCTTC